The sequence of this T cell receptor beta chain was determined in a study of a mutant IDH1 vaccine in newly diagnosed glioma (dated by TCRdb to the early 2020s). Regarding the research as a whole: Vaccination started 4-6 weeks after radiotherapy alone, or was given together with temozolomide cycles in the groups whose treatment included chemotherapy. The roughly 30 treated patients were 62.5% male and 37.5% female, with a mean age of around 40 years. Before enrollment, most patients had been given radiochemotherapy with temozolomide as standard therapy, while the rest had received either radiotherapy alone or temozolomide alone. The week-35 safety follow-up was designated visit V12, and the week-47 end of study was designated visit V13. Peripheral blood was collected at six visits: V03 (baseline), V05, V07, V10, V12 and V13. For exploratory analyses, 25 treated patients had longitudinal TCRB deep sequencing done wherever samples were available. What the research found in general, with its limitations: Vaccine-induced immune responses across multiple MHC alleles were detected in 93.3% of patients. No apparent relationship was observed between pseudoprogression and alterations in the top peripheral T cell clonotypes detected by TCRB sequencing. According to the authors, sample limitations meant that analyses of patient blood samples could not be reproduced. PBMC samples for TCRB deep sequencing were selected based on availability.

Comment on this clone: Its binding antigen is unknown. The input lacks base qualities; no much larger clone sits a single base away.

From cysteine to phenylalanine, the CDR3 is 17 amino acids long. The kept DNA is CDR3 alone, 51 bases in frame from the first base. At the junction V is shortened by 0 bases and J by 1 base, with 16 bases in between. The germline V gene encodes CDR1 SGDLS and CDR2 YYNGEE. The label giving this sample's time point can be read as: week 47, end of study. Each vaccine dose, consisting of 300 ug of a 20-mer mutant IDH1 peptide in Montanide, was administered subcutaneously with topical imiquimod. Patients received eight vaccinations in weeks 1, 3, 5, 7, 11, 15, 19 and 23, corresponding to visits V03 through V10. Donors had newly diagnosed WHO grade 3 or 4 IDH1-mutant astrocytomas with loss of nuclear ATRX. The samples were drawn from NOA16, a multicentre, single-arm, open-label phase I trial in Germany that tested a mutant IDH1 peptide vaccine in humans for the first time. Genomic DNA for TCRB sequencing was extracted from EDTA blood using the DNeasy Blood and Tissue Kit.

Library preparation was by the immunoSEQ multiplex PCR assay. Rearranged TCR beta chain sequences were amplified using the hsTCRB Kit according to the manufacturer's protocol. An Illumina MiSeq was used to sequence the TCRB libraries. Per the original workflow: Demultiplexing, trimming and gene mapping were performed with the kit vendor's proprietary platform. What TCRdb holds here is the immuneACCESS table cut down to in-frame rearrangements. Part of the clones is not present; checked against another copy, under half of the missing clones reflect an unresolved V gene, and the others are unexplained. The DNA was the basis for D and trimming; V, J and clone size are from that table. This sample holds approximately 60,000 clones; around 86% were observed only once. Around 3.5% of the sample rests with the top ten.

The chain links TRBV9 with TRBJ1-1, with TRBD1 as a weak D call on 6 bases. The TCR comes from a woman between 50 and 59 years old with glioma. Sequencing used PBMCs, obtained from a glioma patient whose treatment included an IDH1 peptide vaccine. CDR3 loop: CASSVGRSGGQNTEAFF. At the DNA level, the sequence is TGTGCCAGCAGCGTAGGGAGGTCGGGGGGACAGAACACTGAAGCTTTCTTT.